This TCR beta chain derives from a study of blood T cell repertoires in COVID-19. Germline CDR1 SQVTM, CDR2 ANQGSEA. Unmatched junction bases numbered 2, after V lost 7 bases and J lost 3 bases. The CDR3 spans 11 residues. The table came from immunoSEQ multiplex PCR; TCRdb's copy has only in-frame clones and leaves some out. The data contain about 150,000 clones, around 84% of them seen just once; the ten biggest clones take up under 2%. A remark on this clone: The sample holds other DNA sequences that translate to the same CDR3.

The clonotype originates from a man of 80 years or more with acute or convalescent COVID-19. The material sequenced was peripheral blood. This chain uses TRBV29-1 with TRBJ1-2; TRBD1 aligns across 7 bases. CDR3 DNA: TGCAGCGGTGGGACAGACTATGGCTACACCTTC. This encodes CSGGTDYGYTF.